The 28 T cell receptor beta chains below all came from one sample that was sequenced in a study of Ad26.COV2.S vaccination and SARS-CoV-2 variants. Sequencing was performed with immunoSEQ multiplex PCR; in TCRdb, only in-frame clones are kept and a portion is missing. The sample has around 450,000 clones; 80% to 90% are singletons. Treatment in this sample: some 20 received Ad26.COV2.S at low or high dose, single or two shots; about 5 received placebo; per-sample allocation not given. Collection of samples fell on day 63 after the first vaccine or placebo injection. The sequences come from peripheral blood, collected in a trial of Ad26.COV2.S vaccine versus placebo. Every receptor here comes from a person aged 18-65 years who received the Ad26.COV2.S COVID-19 vaccine or a placebo.

This clone has a single count. This sequence joins TRBV19 and TRBJ2-6, with D unclear. The CDR3 covers 16 residues. Trimming took off 2 bases at V and 0 bases at J, with 8 bases between the two ends. The germline gives CDR1 LNHDA, CDR2 SQIVND (reference sequence). The DNA of the CDR3 is TGTGCCAGTAGTATAAGTAAGATCTCTGGGGCCAACGTCCTGACTTTC. Its translation is CASSISKISGANVLTF.

This rearrangement joins TRBV4-2 to TRBJ1-4; D remains ambiguous. This CDR3 is 12 amino acids long. Germline CDR1 and CDR2: LGHNA and YNFKEQ. The V end lost 0 bases, the J end lost 6 bases, and 2 bases lay between the germline ends. The CDR3 region is CASSQDYEKLFF. The DNA for the CDR3 is TGTGCCAGCAGCCAAGATTATGAAAAACTGTTTTTT.

The rearrangement uses TRBV12-3 or TRBV12-4 and TRBJ1-1; D might be TRBD1 (5 bases). Trimming left V 6 bases short and J 7 bases short, with 15 bases between. This CDR3 has 13 amino acids. CDR3 nucleotide sequence: TGTGCCAGCAGCTCGGGCTGGGGGTTTGAAGCTTTCTTT. This sequence encodes CASSSGWGFEAFF.

The rearrangement links TRBV3-1 (or the pseudogene TRBV3-2) to TRBJ2-2; possible D gene TRBD1, 6 bases. Deletions cut 10 bases from V and 4 bases from J, with 10 bases between. This CDR3 is 12 amino acids long. Germline V gives CDR1 LGHDT, CDR2 YNNKEL (reference sequence). DNA for the CDR3: TGTGCCATCAGGGGAAGCACCGGGGAGCTGTTTTTT. Translated, it gives CAIRGSTGELFF.

The chain has TRBV19 and TRBJ1-1; possible D gene TRBD1, 5 bases. V shed 5 bases and J shed 4 bases, with 11 bases lying between them. The CDR3 sequence is 13 residues long. Germline V gene lookup returns CDR1 LNHDA and CDR2 SQIVND (reference sequence). The CDR3 DNA sequence: TGTGCCAGTAGTGTCGGGCAGGGCACTGAAGCTTTCTTT. Its protein product is CASSVGQGTEAFF.

The chain joins TRBV3-1 (or the pseudogene TRBV3-2) to TRBJ2-2; a weak D match, TRBD2 (6 bases). Germline CDR1 LGHDT, CDR2 YNNKEL (reference sequence). V was cut by 2 bases and J by 6 bases, with 10 bases left in between. The CDR3 covers 14 residues. The DNA of the CDR3 is TGTGCCAGCAGCCAACGGGAGCTAGCCGGGGAGCTGTTTTTT. Translation: CASSQRELAGELFF.

V and J are TRBV24-1 and TRBJ1-2, with a possible D match to TRBD1 (5 bases). V lost 1 base and J lost 7, with 12 bases in between. The CDR3 is 14 residues long. CDR1 is KGHDR, CDR2 SFDVKD, per germline. The DNA for the CDR3 is TGTGCCACCAGTGATTTCCGGGACTCGGGTGGCTACACCTTC. It is translated as CATSDFRDSGGYTF.

The gene calls are TRBV11-2 and TRBJ1-2; TRBD1 might be the D (5 bases). The germline CDR1 and CDR2 sequences are SGHAT and FQNNGV. Trimming cost V 8 bases and J 2 bases, with 21 bases left between them. The length of the CDR3 is 16 residues. The CDR3 DNA sequence: TGTGCCAGCGTTCGGGGTTTGTACCCAGGGAACTATGGCTACACCTTC. Translation gives CASVRGLYPGNYGYTF.

For this clone: Within the sample, other DNA sequences also encode this same CDR3. The rearrangement joins TRBV5-1 to TRBJ1-1; D ambiguous. V was cut by 0 bases and J by 1 base, with 7 bases left in between. Germline loops: CDR1 SGHRS, CDR2 YFSETQ. This CDR3 has 14 residues. The CDR3 loop is CASSLDRQNTEAFF. DNA for the CDR3: TGCGCCAGCAGCTTGGATCGGCAGAACACTGAAGCTTTCTTT.

The rearrangement joins TRBV7-2 to TRBJ2-5; 9 nucleotides line up with TRBD2. The CDR3 consists of 17 residues. CDR1 is SGHTA, CDR2 FQGNSA, per germline. Trimming cost V 4 bases and J 5 bases; bases outside gene matches: 14. The CDR3 sequence: CASSSRRASGTRETQYF. The CDR3 DNA reads TGTGCCAGCAGCTCGAGGCGGGCTAGCGGGACTAGGGAGACCCAGTACTTC.

This chain joins TRBV5-5 and TRBJ1-2; 7 bases are a match to TRBD1. Germline V gives CDR1 SGHKS, CDR2 YYEKEE (reference sequence). This CDR3 contains 14 residues. V trimming: 3 bases; J trimming: 2 bases; junction bases outside the gene matches: 4. Here the CDR3 DNA reads TGTGCCAGCAGCTGGGGGACAGTCAACTATGGCTACACCTTC. This codes for CASSWGTVNYGYTF.

The CDR3 bases are TGTGCCATCAGTGAGCCGGGACAGCTCTCTGGAAACACCATATATTTT. Its protein product is CAISEPGQLSGNTIYF. The chain employs TRBV10-3 and TRBJ1-3; 7 bases line up with TRBD1. From germline, CDR1 is ENHRY and CDR2 SYGVKD. The CDR3 loop spans 16 amino acids. V lost 2 bases, J lost 0 bases, and 4 bases stayed unmatched.

This clone was detected once. V and J are TRBV5-5 and TRBJ2-1, with D uncertain. From germline, CDR1 is SGHKS and CDR2 YYEKEE (reference sequence). The CDR3 is 14 residues long. Trimming took 2 bases from V and 0 from J, leaving 6 bases between them. CDR3 DNA: TGTGCCAGCAGCTTACAGAGCTCCTACAATGAGCAGTTCTTC. Its protein product is CASSLQSSYNEQFF.

This clone showed up just a few times. V and J are TRBV27 and TRBJ2-1; D is unclear. This CDR3 region has 14 residues. Trimming removed 10 bases from V and 0 bases from J, with 13 bases in between. CDR1 is MNHEY, CDR2 SMNVEV, per germline (reference sequence). CDR3 nucleotides: TGTGCCACCAGCTGGGGTGACTCCTACAATGAGCAGTTCTTC. It is translated as CATSWGDSYNEQFF.

The rearrangement links TRBV7-8 to TRBJ2-3; either TRBD1 or TRBD2 may fit D (6 bases each). V was trimmed by 2 bases and J by 6 bases, leaving 12 bases between them. CDR1 is SGHVS, CDR2 FQNEAQ, per germline. The CDR3 consists of 14 residues. The CDR3 protein is CASSLSGGRDTQYF. The CDR3 DNA is TGTGCCAGCAGCTTAAGTGGGGGGCGGGATACGCAGTATTTT.

This sequence joins TRBV7-8 and TRBJ2-1; 9 bases line up with TRBD2. CDR3 length equals 17 residues. The germline V gene encodes CDR1 SGHVS and CDR2 FQNEAQ. Trimming cost V 5 bases and J 8 bases; bases outside gene matches: 16. The CDR3 DNA is TGTGCCAGCAGCGCCACTATTAGAGCGGGAGGTTCAGATGAGCAGTTCTTC. Translated, it gives CASSATIRAGGSDEQFF.

The V and J genes are TRBV6-1 and TRBJ1-1; weak D call: TRBD1 (6 bases). V lost 3 bases and J 5 bases, leaving 19 bases between the germline ends. The CDR3 is 16 residues long. CDR1 and CDR2 from the germline V gene are MNHNS and SASEGT. CDR3 sequence: CASSDGHGGRRTEAFF. The CDR3 DNA follows: TGTGCCAGCAGTGACGGGCACGGGGGGCGCCGAACTGAAGCTTTCTTT.

V is TRBV27 and J is TRBJ1-4, with no clear D. CDR1 is MNHEY and CDR2 is SMNVEV in the germline V gene (reference sequence). The length of the CDR3 is 15 residues. Trimming pared 4 bases from V and 5 bases from J, leaving 14 bases between. The CDR3 loop reads CASSSDTRRNEKLFF. CDR3 nucleotide sequence: TGTGCCAGCAGTTCAGACACGAGAAGGAATGAAAAACTGTTTTTT.

J is TRBJ2-2 and V is TRBV7-9, with 12 bases fitting TRBD2. The V gene end was trimmed by 1 base and the J gene end by 5 bases; junction bases not matched to a gene: 2. The CDR3 contains 16 residues. Germline V gives CDR1 SEHNR, CDR2 FQNEAQ (reference sequence). DNA for the CDR3: TGTGCCAGCAGCTTAGGACTAGCGGGAGAAACCGGGGAGCTGTTTTTT. Its translation: CASSLGLAGETGELFF.

The chain combines TRBV7-2 with TRBJ1-1; D not certain. The CDR3 has 15 residues. Germline assignment: CDR1 SGHTA and CDR2 FQGNSA. V dropped 0 bases and J dropped 4 bases, with 12 bases sitting between them. The CDR3 bases are TGTGCCAGCAGCTTAGCGGCGAGGGCTGTCACTGAAGCTTTCTTT. Protein sequence: CASSLAARAVTEAFF.

The rearrangement joins TRBV5-4 to TRBJ2-1, with 8 bases aligning to TRBD2. Germline CDR1 and CDR2: SGHNT and YYREEE (reference sequence). The CDR3 runs 15 residues. The junction had 8 bases not matched to a gene; V was cut back by 3 bases and J by 6 bases. Here the CDR3 reads CASSYSAGVFNEQFF. DNA of the CDR3: TGTGCCAGCAGCTATTCAGCGGGAGTGTTCAATGAGCAGTTCTTC.

The V and J genes are TRBV5-1 and TRBJ1-2; TRBD1 might be the D (6 bases). Germline CDR1 reads SGHRS; CDR2 reads YFSETQ. This CDR3 has 14 residues. V was clipped by 0 bases and J by 0 bases, with 6 bases between them. The CDR3 DNA reads TGCGCCAGCAGCTTGGGACAGGCTAACTATGGCTACACCTTC. Translation: CASSLGQANYGYTF.

This rearrangement joins TRBV9 to TRBJ1-2; 8 bases are a match to TRBD1. Per the germline V gene, CDR1 is SGDLS and CDR2 is YYNGEE. This CDR3 has 14 residues. V was pared by 4 bases and J by 8 bases, with 10 bases of the junction left unmatched. The CDR3 bases are TGTGCCAGCAGCCCTCGGAGACAGGGGAGCGGCTACACCTTC. It codes for CASSPRRQGSGYTF.

This chain uses TRBV7-9 with TRBJ2-1; D may be TRBD1 or TRBD2 (5 bases each). The CDR3 contains 15 residues. CDR1 SEHNR and CDR2 FQNEAQ come from the germline V gene (reference sequence). V was cut by 3 bases and J by 6 bases, with 15 bases left in between. The CDR3 reads CASSLLGGRGNEQFF. The CDR3 DNA reads TGTGCCAGCAGCTTGCTTGGGGGACGGGGCAATGAGCAGTTCTTC. Using reference TRBV7-9 and TRBJ2-1 for the parts outside the CDR3, the full variable domain is DTGVSQNPRHKITKRGQNVTFRCDPISEHNRLYWYRQTLGQGPEFLTYFQNEAQLEKSRLLSDRFSAERPKGSFSTLEIQRTEQGDSAMYLCASSLLGGRGNEQFFGPGTRLTVL.

V and J are TRBV11-3 and TRBJ2-2, with 8 nucleotides matching TRBD2. Trimming cost V 4 bases and J 7 bases; bases outside gene matches: 2. The CDR3 length is 13 residues. Germline values: CDR1 SGHNT, CDR2 YENEEA. CDR3 protein: CASSSRGGGELFF. For the CDR3, the DNA is TGTGCCAGCAGCTCCCGGGGGGGCGGGGAGCTGTTTTTT.

This clone appeared a few times. The sample has other DNA sequences that encode this CDR3 too. The CDR3, as DNA: TGCGCCAGCAGCCTGGACCAAGAGACCCAGTACTTC. Its translation is CASSLDQETQYF. The rearrangement uses TRBV5-1 and TRBJ2-5, with D unresolved. The germline V and J ends were trimmed by 4 bases and 0 bases, with 4 bases remaining between them. The V gene's germline CDR1 is SGHRS and CDR2 YFSETQ. CDR3 length equals 12 residues.

DNA for the CDR3: TGTGCCAGCAGCTTGGCCCTTGCTAAGCCCCAGCATTTT. Translated, it gives CASSLALAKPQHF. This chain connects TRBV5-6 to TRBJ1-5; D gene ambiguous. CDR3 length equals 13 residues. Trimming pared 0 bases from V and 8 bases from J, leaving 9 bases between. The germline V gene encodes CDR1 SGHDT and CDR2 YYEEEE.

The chain couples TRBV9 to TRBJ2-3, with D perhaps matching TRBD2 (6 bases). The CDR3 covers 15 residues. Trimming pared 4 bases from V and 4 bases from J, leaving 16 bases between. The V gene's germline CDR1 is SGDLS and CDR2 YYNGEE. The CDR3 protein is CASSRLRLVSDTQYF. The CDR3 nucleotides read TGTGCCAGCAGCAGACTGCGACTAGTGTCAGATACGCAGTATTTT.